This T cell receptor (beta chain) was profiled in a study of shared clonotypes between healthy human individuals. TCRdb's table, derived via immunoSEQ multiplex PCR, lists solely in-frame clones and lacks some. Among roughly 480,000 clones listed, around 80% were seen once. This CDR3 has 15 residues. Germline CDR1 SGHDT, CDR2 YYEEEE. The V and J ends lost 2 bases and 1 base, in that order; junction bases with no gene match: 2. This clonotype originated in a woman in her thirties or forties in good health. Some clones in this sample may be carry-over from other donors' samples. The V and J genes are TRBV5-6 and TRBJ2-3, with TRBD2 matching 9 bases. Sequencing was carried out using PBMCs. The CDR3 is CASSLRLAGTDTQYF. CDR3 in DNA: TGTGCCAGCAGCTTAAGACTAGCGGGCACAGATACGCAGTATTTT.